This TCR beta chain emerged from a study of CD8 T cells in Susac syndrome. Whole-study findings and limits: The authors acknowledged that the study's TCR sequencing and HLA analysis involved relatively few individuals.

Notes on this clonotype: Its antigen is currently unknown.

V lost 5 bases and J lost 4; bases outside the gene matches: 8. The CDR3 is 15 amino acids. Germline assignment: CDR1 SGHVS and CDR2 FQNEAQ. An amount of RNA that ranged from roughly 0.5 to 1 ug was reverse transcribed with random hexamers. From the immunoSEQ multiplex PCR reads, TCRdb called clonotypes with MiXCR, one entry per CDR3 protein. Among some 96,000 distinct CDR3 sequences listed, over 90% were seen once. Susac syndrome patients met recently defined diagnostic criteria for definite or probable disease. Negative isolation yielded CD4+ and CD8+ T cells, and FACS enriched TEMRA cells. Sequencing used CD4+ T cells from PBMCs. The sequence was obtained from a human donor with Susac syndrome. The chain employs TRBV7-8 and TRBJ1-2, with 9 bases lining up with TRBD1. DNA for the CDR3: TGTGCCAGCAGCGGCCGGGACAGGGTGGGCTATGGCTACACCTTC. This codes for CASSGRDRVGYGYTF.